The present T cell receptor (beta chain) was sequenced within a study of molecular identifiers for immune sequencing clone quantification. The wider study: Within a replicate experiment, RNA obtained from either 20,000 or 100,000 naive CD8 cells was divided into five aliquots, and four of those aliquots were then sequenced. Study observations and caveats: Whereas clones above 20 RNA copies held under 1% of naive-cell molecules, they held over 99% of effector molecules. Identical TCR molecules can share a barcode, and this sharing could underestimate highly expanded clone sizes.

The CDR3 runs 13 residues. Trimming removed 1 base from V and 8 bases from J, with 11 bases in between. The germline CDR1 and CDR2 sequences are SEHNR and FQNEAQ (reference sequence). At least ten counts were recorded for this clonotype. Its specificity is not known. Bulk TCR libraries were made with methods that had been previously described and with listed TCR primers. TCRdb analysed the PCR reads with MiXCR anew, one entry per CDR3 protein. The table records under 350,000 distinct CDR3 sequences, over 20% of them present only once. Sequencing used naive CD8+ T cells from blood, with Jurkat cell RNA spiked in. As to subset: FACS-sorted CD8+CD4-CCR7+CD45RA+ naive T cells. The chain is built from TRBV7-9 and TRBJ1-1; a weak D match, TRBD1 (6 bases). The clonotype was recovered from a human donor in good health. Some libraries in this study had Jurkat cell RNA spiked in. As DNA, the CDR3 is TGTGCCAGCAGCTTAGAAACAGGGACCGAAGCTTTCTTT. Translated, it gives CASSLETGTEAFF.